These 21 T cell receptor beta chains were sequenced from one sample in a study of blood T cell repertoires in COVID-19. Produced via immunoSEQ multiplex PCR; TCRdb's table is partial and in-frame only. The sample lists fewer than 500,000 clones, 70% to 90% seen once, with 0.7% to 1% in the top ten. Sequenced material: peripheral blood. These receptors came from a young man with COVID-19, enrolled during active disease.

The chain combines TRBV18 with TRBJ1-1; 8 nucleotides line up with TRBD1. Trimming took 1 base from V and 3 from J; bases not matched to a gene: 4. This CDR3 is 15 amino acids long. The V gene's germline CDR1 is KGHSH and CDR2 LQKENI. The CDR3 bases are TGTGCCAGCTCACCACAGGCAGGGGGCTACACTGAAGCTTTCTTT. Its translation is CASSPQAGGYTEAFF.

This chain uses TRBV9 with TRBJ2-7; 8 nucleotides match TRBD1. V was pared by 3 bases and J by 2 bases, with 7 bases of the junction left unmatched. CDR1 and CDR2 (germline): SGDLS, YYNGEE. There are 15 residues in the CDR3. The CDR3 nucleotides read TGTGCCAGCAGCGCAGGGGGCGACCCCGCCTACGAGCAGTACTTC. This sequence encodes CASSAGGDPAYEQYF.

This chain links TRBV13 with TRBJ2-3; 7 positions match TRBD2. The germline V gene encodes CDR1 PRHDT and CDR2 FYEKMQ (reference sequence). This CDR3 has 13 residues. The V and J ends lost 5 bases and 6 bases, in that order; junction bases with no gene match: 5. The CDR3 is CASSLTSSDTQYF. The CDR3 DNA sequence: TGTGCCAGCAGCCTGACTAGCTCTGATACGCAGTATTTT.

The chain employs TRBV6-1 and TRBJ2-5, with 11 bases identical to TRBD2. Germline CDR1 reads MNHNS; CDR2 reads SASEGT. The V segment lost 2 bases and the J segment 10 bases; nucleotides outside the gene matches: 15. There are 17 residues in the CDR3. The DNA of the CDR3 is TGTGCCAGCAGTGAACAGACTAGCGGGGTACTGAGAATTGGCCAGTACTTC. This codes for CASSEQTSGVLRIGQYF.

V is TRBV28 and J is TRBJ2-2; TRBD2 agrees at 15 bases. CDR3 length equals 21 residues. Germline CDR1 MDHEN, CDR2 SYDVKM. V trimming: 3 bases; J trimming: 0 bases; junction bases outside the gene matches: 11. The CDR3, as DNA: TGTGCCAGCAGTTTTCGGGGACTAGCGGGGGGCCTAGCCTCGAACACCGGGGAGCTGTTTTTT. Protein product: CASSFRGLAGGLASNTGELFF. Full variable domain (remainder filled in from reference TRBV28 and TRBJ2-2): DVKVTQSSRYLVKRTGEKVFLECVQDMDHENMFWYRQDPGLGLRLIYFSYDVKMKEKGDIPEGYSVSREKKERFSLILESASTNQTSMYLCASSFRGLAGGLASNTGELFFGEGSRLTVL.

The sample holds one count of this clone. The chain couples TRBV5-5 to TRBJ1-2; TRBD1 matches 8 bases. CDR1 and CDR2 from the germline V gene are SGHKS and YYEKEE (reference sequence). Unmatched junction bases numbered 5, after V lost 6 bases and J lost 4 bases. This CDR3 spans 13 amino acids. The DNA for the CDR3 is TGTGCCAGCAACACAGGGGGTCGCTATGGCTACACCTTC. Translating gives CASNTGGRYGYTF.

The rearrangement joins TRBV4-1 to TRBJ1-2, with no clear D. The ends were cut back, 0 bases at V and 6 bases at J, with 14 bases in the middle. CDR1 is MGHRA, CDR2 YSYEKL, per germline. The CDR3 sequence is 15 residues long. The CDR3 nucleotides are TGCGCCAGCAGCCAAGATGGTTACCGACTTGATGGCTACACCTTC. It is translated as CASSQDGYRLDGYTF.

The V gene is TRBV5-1, the J gene TRBJ1-2; D call uncertain. The length of the CDR3 is 13 residues. Germline V gene lookup returns CDR1 SGHRS and CDR2 YFSETQ. V was cut by 0 bases and J by 3 bases, with 6 bases left in between. The CDR3 nucleotides are TGCGCCAGCAGCTTGGACGGTTACTATGGCTACACCTTC. Amino acids: CASSLDGYYGYTF.

Worth noting for this clone: Other DNA sequences in the sample encode the same CDR3. The chain employs TRBV18 and TRBJ2-1; D is uncertain. V lost 3 bases, J lost 5 bases, and 11 bases lay in between. This CDR3 has 14 residues. The V gene's germline CDR1 is KGHSH and CDR2 LQKENI. CDR3 sequence reads: CASSPLTRNNEQFF. The CDR3 DNA reads as TGTGCCAGCTCACCCTTGACTCGAAACAATGAGCAGTTCTTC.

This chain joins TRBV5-4 and TRBJ2-7; D remains ambiguous. In germline, CDR1 is SGHNT, CDR2 YYREEE (reference sequence). The length of the CDR3 is 11 residues. V was cut by 5 bases and J by 5 bases, with 8 bases left in between. The CDR3 coding sequence is TGTGCCAGCAGGGAGAACGACGAGCAGTACTTC. Translated: CASRENDEQYF. Looking up the rest from reference TRBV5-4 and TRBJ2-7 gives the full variable domain: ETGVTQSPTHLIKTRGQQVTLRCSSQSGHNTVSWYQQALGQGPQFIFQYYREEENGRGNFPPRFSGLQFPNYSSELNVNALELDDSALYLCASRENDEQYFGPGTRLTVT.

V usage is TRBV2 and J usage is TRBJ2-2, with TRBD1 as a possible D gene (6 bases). CDR1 and CDR2 (germline): SNHLY, FYNNEI. Trimming took off 9 bases at V and 2 bases at J, with 16 bases between the two ends. The CDR3 length is 15 residues. As DNA, the CDR3 is TGTGCCAGTGGGGGCTTTCAACTAAACACCGGGGAGCTGTTTTTT. It specifies CASGGFQLNTGELFF.

This chain uses TRBV2 with TRBJ2-3; 8 bases map to TRBD2. V lost 11 bases to trimming and J lost 9 bases; unmatched junction nucleotides: 7. The CDR3 runs 11 residues. Germline CDR1 is SNHLY and CDR2 is FYNNEI. The CDR3 bases are TGTGCCTCAGGCGGGGGGAGAACGCAGTATTTT. Translation: CASGGGRTQYF.

The V gene is TRBV5-1, the J gene TRBJ2-2; D may be TRBD2 (6 bases). The CDR3 runs to 14 residues. Trimming stripped 5 bases from V and 4 bases from J, with 12 bases between. Looked up from germline, CDR1 is SGHRS and CDR2 is YFSETQ. The CDR3 here is CASSSDYITGELFF. The CDR3 DNA reads TGCGCCAGCAGTTCGGACTATATCACCGGGGAGCTGTTTTTT.

This chain uses TRBV2 with TRBJ1-1; D not resolved. This CDR3 comprises 12 residues. Looked up from germline, CDR1 is SNHLY and CDR2 is FYNNEI. The V and J ends lost 7 bases and 0 bases respectively, with 6 bases between them. The DNA for the CDR3 is TGTGCCAGCAAAAATATGAACACTGAAGCTTTCTTT. Its translation is CASKNMNTEAFF.

The V and J genes are TRBV28 and TRBJ1-1; no reliable D call. Germline loops: CDR1 MDHEN, CDR2 SYDVKM. Trimming took off 6 bases at V and 0 bases at J, with 14 bases between the two ends. The CDR3 is 15 amino acids. CDR3 nucleotides: TGTGCCAGCAGCCCGTCCGGAGGGATGAACACTGAAGCTTTCTTT. This codes for CASSPSGGMNTEAFF.

The CDR3 sequence is CASSPRVAGGSYEQYF. The CDR3 coding sequence is TGTGCCAGCAGCCCGAGGGTGGCAGGGGGTTCCTACGAGCAGTACTTC. This chain uses TRBV9 with TRBJ2-7; 7 bases map to TRBD1. Trimming cost V 4 bases and J 1 base; bases outside gene matches: 11. This CDR3 spans 16 amino acids. Looked up from germline, CDR1 is SGDLS and CDR2 is YYNGEE.

This chain joins TRBV18 and TRBJ1-3; D remains ambiguous. In germline, CDR1 is KGHSH, CDR2 LQKENI. V shed 3 bases and J shed 2 bases, with 14 bases lying between them. The CDR3 runs to 16 residues. The DNA of the CDR3 is TGTGCCAGCTCACCCTCTAATACTCACGCTGGAAACACCATATATTTT. Translation: CASSPSNTHAGNTIYF.

This chain links TRBV7-9 with TRBJ2-7, with 7 bases that match TRBD2. After removal of 4 bases from V and 2 bases from J, the junction contained 8 bases not matched to a gene. The CDR3 loop spans 15 amino acids. Germline V lookup: CDR1 SEHNR, CDR2 FQNEAQ (reference sequence). The CDR3 protein is CASSSYRLAPYEQYF. Here the CDR3 DNA reads TGTGCCAGCAGCTCCTACCGACTAGCACCCTACGAGCAGTACTTC.

The gene calls are TRBV7-6 and TRBJ1-5; D unresolved. Trimming pared 4 bases from V and 7 bases from J, leaving 11 bases between. Looked up from germline, CDR1 is SGHVS and CDR2 is FNYEAQ. This CDR3 contains 13 residues. The CDR3 region is CASSSAPGQPQHF. The CDR3 coding sequence is TGTGCCAGCAGCTCCGCCCCGGGACAGCCCCAGCATTTT.

The chain combines TRBV11-2 with TRBJ2-2; D is unclear. The CDR3 consists of 14 residues. V lost 1 base to trimming and J lost 6 bases, with 9 bases between them. Germline CDR1 and CDR2: SGHAT and FQNNGV. The CDR3 bases are TGTGCCAGCAGCTTAGTATTCACGGCCGGGGAGCTGTTTTTT. Its protein product is CASSLVFTAGELFF.

V gene TRBV19 combines with J gene TRBJ2-4, with 10 positions matching TRBD1. The CDR3 length is 13 residues. After removal of 5 bases from V and 9 bases from J, the junction contained 4 bases not matched to a gene. In germline, CDR1 is LNHDA, CDR2 SQIVND (reference sequence). As DNA, the CDR3 is TGTGCCAGTAGTCGGGACAGGGGTGCCATTCAGTACTTC. This encodes CASSRDRGAIQYF.